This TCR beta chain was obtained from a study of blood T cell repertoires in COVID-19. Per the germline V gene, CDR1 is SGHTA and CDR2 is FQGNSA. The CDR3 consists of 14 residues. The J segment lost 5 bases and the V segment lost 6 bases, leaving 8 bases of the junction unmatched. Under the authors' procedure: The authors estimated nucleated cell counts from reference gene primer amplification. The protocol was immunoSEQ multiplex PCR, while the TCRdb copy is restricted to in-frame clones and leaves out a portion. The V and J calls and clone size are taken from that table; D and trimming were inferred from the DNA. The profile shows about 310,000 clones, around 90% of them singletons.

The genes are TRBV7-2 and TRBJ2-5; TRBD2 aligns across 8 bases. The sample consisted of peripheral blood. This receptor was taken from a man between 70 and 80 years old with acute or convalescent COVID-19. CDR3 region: CASRASGQRETQYF. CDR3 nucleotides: TGTGCCAGCAGGGCTAGCGGGCAGAGGGAGACCCAGTACTTC. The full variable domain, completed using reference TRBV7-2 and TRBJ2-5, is GAGVSQSPSNKVTEKGKDVELRCDPISGHTALYWYRQSLGQGLEFLIYFQGNSAPDKSGLPSDRFSAERTGGSVSTLTIQRTQQEDSAVYLCASRASGQRETQYFGPGTRLLVL.